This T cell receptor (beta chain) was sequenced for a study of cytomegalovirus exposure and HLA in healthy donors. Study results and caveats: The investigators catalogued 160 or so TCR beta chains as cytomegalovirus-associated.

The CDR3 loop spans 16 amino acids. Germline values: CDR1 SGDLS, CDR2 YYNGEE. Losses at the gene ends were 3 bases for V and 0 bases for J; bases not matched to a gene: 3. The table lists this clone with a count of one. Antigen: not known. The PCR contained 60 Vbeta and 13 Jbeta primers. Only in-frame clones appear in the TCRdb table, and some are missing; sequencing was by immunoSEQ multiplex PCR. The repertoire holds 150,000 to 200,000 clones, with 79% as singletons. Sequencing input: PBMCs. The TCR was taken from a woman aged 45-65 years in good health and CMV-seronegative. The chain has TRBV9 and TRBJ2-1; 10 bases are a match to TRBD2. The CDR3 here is CASSALAGGSYNEQFF. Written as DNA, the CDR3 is TGTGCCAGCAGCGCGTTAGCGGGGGGCTCCTACAATGAGCAGTTCTTC.